This is a list of T cell receptor beta chains from one sample in a study of T cells in Graves' hyperthyroidism and ophthalmopathy. TCRdb fed the multiplex PCR reads into MiXCR, producing one record per CDR3 protein. This table has roughly 380,000 distinct CDR3 sequences, around 18% appearing once. Sequenced input: blood. The receptor source for this set is a woman in her forties with Graves' ophthalmopathy. Both conserved end residues are part of each CDR3. Each record gives: D gene, CDR3 length, V gene, clone size, J gene, CDR3 DNA, CDR3 protein. D genes are given only for firm matches. Some rows have no size entry. The others give once, few or many, or a class for an expanded clone.

TRBD1	16	TRBV29-1	many	TRBJ1-2	TGCAGCGTAGGACAGGGGGAAGTCGCTGCTAACTATGGCTACACCTTC	CSVGQGEVAANYGYTF
NA	13	TRBV30	few	TRBJ2-7	TGTGCCTGGAGCGAGGGCATGGGCTACGAGCAGTACTTC	CAWSEGMGYEQYF
TRBD2	15	TRBV7-8	many	TRBJ2-1	TGTGCCAGCAGCCTCCCTAGCGGCTCCTACAATGAGCAGTTCTTC	CASSLPSGSYNEQFF
TRBD1	15	TRBV29-1	many	TRBJ1-1	TGCAGCGTTGAAAACCGGGACAGCCTGGGCACTGAAGCTTTCTTT	CSVENRDSLGTEAFF
NA	13	TRBV30	many	TRBJ1-5	TGTGCCTGGAGTCGGGACGGGGGCCAGCCCCAGCATTTT	CAWSRDGGQPQHF
NA	20	TRBV6-2/TRBV6-3	many	TRBJ2-3	TGTGCCAGCAGTTCCCGGGGGGCCAGCTCCACTCGGGCTAGCACAGATACGCAGTATTTT	CASSSRGASSTRASTDTQYF
TRBD1	16	TRBV4-2	many	TRBJ2-7	TGTGCCAGCAGCCAAGATATGGGGACAGGGGACTACGAGCAGTACTTC	CASSQDMGTGDYEQYF
NA	14	TRBV11-2	many	TRBJ1-2	TGTGCCAGCAGCATTATTGGGGGCGGCTATGGCTACACCTTC	CASSIIGGGYGYTF
NA	12	TRBV15	NA	TRBJ2-7	TGTGCCACCAGCGGGGTAGGATACGAGCAGTACTTC	CATSGVGYEQYF
NA	14	TRBV12-5	many	TRBJ2-4	TGTGCTAGTGGTTTGGACCTAAATAAAAACATTCAGTACTTC	CASGLDLNKNIQYF
TRBD1	15	TRBV7-8	many	TRBJ2-5	TGTGCCAGCAGCTTCCTTAAAGGGACAGGAGAGACCCAGTACTTC	CASSFLKGTGETQYF
NA	18	TRBV6-2/TRBV6-3	NA	TRBJ2-3	TGTGCCAGCAGTTACATCGTAGGTTGGAGGGGGAGGACAGATACGCAGTATTTT	CASSYIVGWRGRTDTQYF
NA	16	TRBV29-1	many	TRBJ1-2	TGCAGCGTTGGGGGAGGGGGTCTTAATGCTCACTATGGCTACACCTTC	CSVGGGGLNAHYGYTF
NA	17	TRBV9	many	TRBJ2-5	TGTGCCAGCAGCTCCAGGGGATTGGGGGGGTCGACGGAGACCCAGTACTTC	CASSSRGLGGSTETQYF
TRBD2	16	TRBV11-1	many	TRBJ2-5	TGTGCCAGCAGCCTGGGACTAGCGGGTTACCAAGAGACCCAGTACTTC	CASSLGLAGYQETQYF
TRBD2	18	TRBV10-2	many	TRBJ2-2	TGCGCCAGCATCCCGATATTAGCGGGAGTAACGAACACCGGGGAGCTGTTTTTT	CASIPILAGVTNTGELFF
NA	13	TRBV20-1	many	TRBJ1-1	TGCAGTGCCCCGGACGCTGGGAACACTGAAGCTTTCTTT	CSAPDAGNTEAFF
NA	13	TRBV6-1	few	TRBJ2-7	TGTGCCAGCAGTGTTCGGTCGAACTACGAGCAGTACTTC	CASSVRSNYEQYF
NA	15	TRBV3-1	many	TRBJ2-1	TGTGCCAGCAGCCAACAGGGGCCAGGCCCCAATGAGCAGTTCTTC	CASSQQGPGPNEQFF
NA	15	TRBV12-3/TRBV12-4	many	TRBJ2-2	TGTGCCAGCAGTTTTAAGGCAGCGAACACCGGGGAGCTGTTTTTT	CASSFKAANTGELFF
TRBD2	15	TRBV20-1	many	TRBJ2-1	TGCAGTGCTACACCGACTAGCGGGAGAATCAATGAGCAGTTCTTC	CSATPTSGRINEQFF
NA	13	TRBV3-1	once	TRBJ1-1	TGTGCCAGCAGCCCCATCAACAGGGAAGAAGCTTTCTTT	CASSPINREEAFF
NA	13	TRBV2	NA	TRBJ2-7	TGTGCCAGCAGTGAGGTTTTTGGTGACGAGCAGTACTTC	CASSEVFGDEQYF
NA	14	TRBV6-2/TRBV6-3	NA	TRBJ1-1	TGTGCCAGCAGAGACCCCAACGGTATCACTGAAGCTTTCTTT	CASRDPNGITEAFF
TRBD1	15	TRBV2	many	TRBJ2-7	TGTGCCAGCAGACCCCGACAGGGGGCGTACTACGAGCAGTACTTC	CASRPRQGAYYEQYF
NA	14	TRBV27	once	TRBJ1-5	TGTGCCAGCAGTGTACGAGGGGACTTTCAGCCCCAGCATTTT	CASSVRGDFQPQHF
NA	14	TRBV12-3/TRBV12-4	many	TRBJ1-6	TGTGCCAGCAGTTTAGGGGGCGGTAGTTCACCCCTCCACTTT	CASSLGGGSSPLHF
NA	15	TRBV6-1	many	TRBJ1-1	TGTGCCAGCAGTGACAGGGTGGACGTTTACACTGAAGCTTTCTTT	CASSDRVDVYTEAFF
TRBD2	16	TRBV6-5	many	TRBJ2-5	TGTGCCAGCAGTAACCGTGGGGTAGCGGGAACCGAGACCCAGTACTTC	CASSNRGVAGTETQYF
TRBD1	12	TRBV20-1	many	TRBJ1-5	TGCAGTGCCAGGGGGGTGGATCAGCCCCAGCATTTT	CSARGVDQPQHF
NA	16	TRBV20-1	many	TRBJ2-3	TGCAGTGCTAGGAACCCTTGGGACTCTAGCACAGATACGCAGTATTTT	CSARNPWDSSTDTQYF
NA	14	TRBV19	many	TRBJ1-2	TGTGCCAGTAGGGTCGAGGGAGAAGAACGGGGCTACACCTTC	CASRVEGEERGYTF
NA	14	TRBV20-1	NA	TRBJ1-1	TGCAGTGCTCGAGGACCGGGGATGAACACTGAAGCTTTCTTT	CSARGPGMNTEAFF
NA	13	TRBV6-1	few	TRBJ1-1	TGTGCATTAATTCTCAGGGAGGGAACTGAAGCTTTCTTT	CALILREGTEAFF
TRBD2	16	TRBV6-5	many	TRBJ2-2	TGTGCCAGCAGTTACCTAGCGGAAGGAGACACCGGGGAGCTGTTTTTT	CASSYLAEGDTGELFF
NA	15	TRBV3-1	few	TRBJ1-5	TGTGCCAGCAGCCAAGAATCCAGCCCCAATCAGCCCCAGCATTTT	CASSQESSPNQPQHF
TRBD1	15	TRBV7-2	many	TRBJ1-1	TGTGCCAGCAGCTTCGACAGGGTAAGGAACACTGAAGCTTTCTTT	CASSFDRVRNTEAFF
TRBD1	14	TRBV28	NA	TRBJ1-2	TGTGCCAGTATTTCGGGACAGGGCTACCATGGCTACACCTTC	CASISGQGYHGYTF
NA	15	TRBV6-1	many	TRBJ1-5	TGTGCCAGCAGGGAAGCGGGACGGTACAATCAGCCCCAGCATTTT	CASREAGRYNQPQHF
NA	11	TRBV29-1	many	TRBJ1-2	TGCAGCGTTGACAGGAGCCATGGCTACACCTTC	CSVDRSHGYTF
NA	16	TRBV5-1	many	TRBJ2-2	TGCGCCAGCAGCTTCCTACAGGGATCGGGAACCGGGGAGCTGTTTTTT	CASSFLQGSGTGELFF
NA	13	TRBV30	many	TRBJ2-7	TGTGCCTGGGGCAGGAGTAGAACCTACGAGCAGTACTTC	CAWGRSRTYEQYF
NA	15	TRBV20-1	many	TRBJ2-3	TGCAGTGCTAGAGATAATTACGGTAACACAGATACGCAGTATTTT	CSARDNYGNTDTQYF
NA	13	TRBV28	many	TRBJ1-1	TGTGCCAGCCGTCAAGTTATGAACACTGAAGCTTTCTTT	CASRQVMNTEAFF
NA	16	TRBV5-1	many	TRBJ2-2	TGCGCCAGCAGCACGCCCGGACGGTCGAACACCGGGGAGCTGTTTTTT	CASSTPGRSNTGELFF
TRBD2	13	TRBV6-1	few	TRBJ2-7	TGTGCCAGCAGGGGAGCGGGAGATCTCGAGCAGTACTTC	CASRGAGDLEQYF
NA	15	TRBV19	NA	TRBJ1-1	TGTGCCAGTAAGACGGCAGTACTCCTGAACACTGAAGCTTTCTTT	CASKTAVLLNTEAFF
NA	14	TRBV24-1	many	TRBJ1-5	TGTGCCACCAGTGAGGTGGGATCCTCTCAGCCCCAGCATTTT	CATSEVGSSQPQHF
NA	15	TRBV20-1	many	TRBJ2-2	TGCAGTGCCTACACGGGAGACCGGAACACCGGGGAGCTGTTTTTT	CSAYTGDRNTGELFF
TRBD1	14	TRBV4-2	many	TRBJ2-7	TGTGCCAGCAGCCAACCCGGACAGGCCTACGAGCAGTACTTC	CASSQPGQAYEQYF
NA	13	TRBV2	many	TRBJ2-7	TGTGCCAGCAAGGTTGAACCCACCTACGAGCAGTACTTC	CASKVEPTYEQYF
NA	13	TRBV6-2/TRBV6-3	NA	TRBJ1-5	TGTGCCAGCAGTTACGGGGAGATTCAGCCCCAGCATTTT	CASSYGEIQPQHF
TRBD1	16	TRBV28	NA	TRBJ2-4	TGTGCCACCCGGGACAGGGGGCGGGTGGCCAAAAACATTCAGTACTTC	CATRDRGRVAKNIQYF
NA	14	TRBV27	few	TRBJ2-1	TGTGCCAGCAGTCGCCGAGGGTTCCACAATGAGCAGTTCTTC	CASSRRGFHNEQFF
NA	14	TRBV6-2/TRBV6-3	many	TRBJ2-5	TGTGCCAGCAGCTCATTCGCAAAGGAAGAGACCCAGTACTTC	CASSSFAKEETQYF